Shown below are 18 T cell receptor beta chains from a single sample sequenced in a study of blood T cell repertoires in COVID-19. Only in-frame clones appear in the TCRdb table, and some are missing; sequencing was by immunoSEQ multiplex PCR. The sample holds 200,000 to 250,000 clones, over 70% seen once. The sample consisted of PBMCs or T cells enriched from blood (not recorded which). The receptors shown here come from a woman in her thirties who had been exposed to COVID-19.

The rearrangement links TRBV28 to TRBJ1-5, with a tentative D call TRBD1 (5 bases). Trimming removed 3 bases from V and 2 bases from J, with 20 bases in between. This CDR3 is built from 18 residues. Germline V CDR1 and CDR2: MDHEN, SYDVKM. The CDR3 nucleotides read TGTGCCAGCAGTTTTAGGCCGAAGCGGGCAGGGCGCAATCAGCCCCAGCATTTT. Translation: CASSFRPKRAGRNQPQHF.

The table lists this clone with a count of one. The chain's CDR3 is CASAPGQGSYEQYF. As DNA, the CDR3 is TGTGCTAGTGCCCCGGGACAGGGCTCCTACGAGCAGTACTTC. The rearrangement links TRBV12-5 to TRBJ2-7; TRBD1 agrees at 9 bases. This CDR3 region has 14 residues. After removal of 7 bases from V and 0 bases from J, the junction contained 4 bases not matched to a gene. Germline CDR1 is LGHNT and CDR2 is FRNRAP.

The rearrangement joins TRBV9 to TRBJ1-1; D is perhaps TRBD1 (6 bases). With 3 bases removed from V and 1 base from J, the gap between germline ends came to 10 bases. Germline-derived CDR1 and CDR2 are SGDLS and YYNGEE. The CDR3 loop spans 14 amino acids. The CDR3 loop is CASSEGVENTEAFF. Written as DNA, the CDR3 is TGTGCCAGCAGCGAGGGGGTGGAGAACACTGAAGCTTTCTTT.

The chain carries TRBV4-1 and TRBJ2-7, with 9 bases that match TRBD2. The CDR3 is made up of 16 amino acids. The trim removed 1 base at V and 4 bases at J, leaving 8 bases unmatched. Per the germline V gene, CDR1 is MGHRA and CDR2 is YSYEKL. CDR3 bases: TGCGCCAGCAGCCAAGCATGGGCTAGCGGGACTTACGAGCAGTACTTC. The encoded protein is CASSQAWASGTYEQYF.

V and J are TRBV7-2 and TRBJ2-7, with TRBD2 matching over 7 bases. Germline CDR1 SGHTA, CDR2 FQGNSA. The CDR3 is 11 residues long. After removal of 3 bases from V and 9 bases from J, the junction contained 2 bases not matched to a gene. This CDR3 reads CASSFGRGQYF. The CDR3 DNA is TGTGCCAGCAGCTTTGGGAGGGGGCAGTACTTC.

CDR3 coding DNA: TGCGCCAGCAGCCAACGGGACAGTCATGGCTACACCTTC. This translates into CASSQRDSHGYTF. The gene calls are TRBV4-1 and TRBJ1-2; 7 bases align to TRBD1. CDR1 is MGHRA and CDR2 is YSYEKL in the germline V gene. This CDR3 has 13 amino acids. V shed 2 bases, J shed 6 bases, and the junction held 3 bases outside the gene matches.

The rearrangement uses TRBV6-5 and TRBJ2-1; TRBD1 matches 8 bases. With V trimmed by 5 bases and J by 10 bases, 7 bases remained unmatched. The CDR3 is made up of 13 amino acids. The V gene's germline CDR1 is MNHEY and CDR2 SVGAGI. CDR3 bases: TGTGCCAGCAGTAAGCCGGGACAGGTAGAGCAGTTCTTC. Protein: CASSKPGQVEQFF.

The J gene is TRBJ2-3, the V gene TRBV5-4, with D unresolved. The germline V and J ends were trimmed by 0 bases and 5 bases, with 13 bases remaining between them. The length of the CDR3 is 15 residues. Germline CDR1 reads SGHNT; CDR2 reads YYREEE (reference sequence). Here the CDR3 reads CASSLARDAGDTQYF. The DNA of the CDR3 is TGTGCCAGCAGCTTGGCCAGAGATGCAGGAGATACGCAGTATTTT.

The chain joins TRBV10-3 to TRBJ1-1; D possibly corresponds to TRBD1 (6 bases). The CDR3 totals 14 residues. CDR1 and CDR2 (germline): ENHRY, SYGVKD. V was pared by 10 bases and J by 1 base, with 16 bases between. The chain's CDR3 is CATKDWTENTEAFF. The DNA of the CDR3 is TGTGCCACGAAAGATTGGACAGAGAACACTGAAGCTTTCTTT.

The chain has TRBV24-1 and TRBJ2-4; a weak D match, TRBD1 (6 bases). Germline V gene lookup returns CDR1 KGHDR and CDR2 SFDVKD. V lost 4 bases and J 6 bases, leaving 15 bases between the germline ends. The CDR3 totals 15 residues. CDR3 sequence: CATSEPGVRGNIQYF. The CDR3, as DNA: TGTGCCACCAGTGAACCAGGGGTACGGGGAAACATTCAGTACTTC.

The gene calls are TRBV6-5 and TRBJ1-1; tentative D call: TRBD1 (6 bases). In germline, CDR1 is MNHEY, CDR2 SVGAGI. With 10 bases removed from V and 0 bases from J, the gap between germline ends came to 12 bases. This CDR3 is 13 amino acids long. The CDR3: CATLDSVNTEAFF. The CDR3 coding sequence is TGTGCCACCCTGGACAGTGTGAACACTGAAGCTTTCTTT.

CDR3 DNA: TGTGCCAGCTCACCAGACGGGAGCGAGACCCAGTACTTC. Protein: CASSPDGSETQYF. The chain uses TRBV18 and TRBJ2-5; the D gene is possibly TRBD2 (6 bases). CDR1 KGHSH and CDR2 LQKENI come from the germline V gene. This CDR3 contains 13 residues. V lost 2 bases and J lost 5, with 9 bases in between.

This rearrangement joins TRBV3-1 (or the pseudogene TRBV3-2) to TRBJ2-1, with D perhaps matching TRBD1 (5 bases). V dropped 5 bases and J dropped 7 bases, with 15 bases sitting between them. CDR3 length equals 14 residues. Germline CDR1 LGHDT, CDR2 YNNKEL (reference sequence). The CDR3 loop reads CASSYSRGANEQFF. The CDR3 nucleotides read TGTGCCAGCAGCTACTCTAGGGGCGCGAATGAGCAGTTCTTC.

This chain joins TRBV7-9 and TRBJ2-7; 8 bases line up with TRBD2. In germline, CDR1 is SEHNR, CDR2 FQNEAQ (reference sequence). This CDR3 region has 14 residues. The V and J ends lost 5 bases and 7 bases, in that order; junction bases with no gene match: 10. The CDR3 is CASSISGALEEQYF. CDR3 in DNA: TGTGCCAGCAGCATTAGCGGGGCGCTCGAGGAGCAGTACTTC. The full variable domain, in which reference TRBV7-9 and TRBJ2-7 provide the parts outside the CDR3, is DTGVSQNPRHKITKRGQNVTFRCDPISEHNRLYWYRQTLGQGPEFLTYFQNEAQLEKSRLLSDRFSAERPKGSFSTLEIQRTEQGDSAMYLCASSISGALEEQYFGPGTRLTVT.

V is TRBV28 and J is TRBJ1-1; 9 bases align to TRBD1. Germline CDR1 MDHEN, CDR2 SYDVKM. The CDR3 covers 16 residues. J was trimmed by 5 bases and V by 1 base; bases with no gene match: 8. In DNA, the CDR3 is TGTGCCAGCAGTTTATTGGGGACAGGGTCGCGGACTGAAGCTTTCTTT. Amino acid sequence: CASSLLGTGSRTEAFF.

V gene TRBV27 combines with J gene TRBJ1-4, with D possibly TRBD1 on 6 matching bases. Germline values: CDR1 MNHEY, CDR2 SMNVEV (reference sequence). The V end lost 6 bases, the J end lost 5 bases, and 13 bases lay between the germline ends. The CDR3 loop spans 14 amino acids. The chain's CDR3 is CASRDYRENEKLFF. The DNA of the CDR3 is TGTGCCAGCAGAGATTACAGGGAAAATGAAAAACTGTTTTTT.

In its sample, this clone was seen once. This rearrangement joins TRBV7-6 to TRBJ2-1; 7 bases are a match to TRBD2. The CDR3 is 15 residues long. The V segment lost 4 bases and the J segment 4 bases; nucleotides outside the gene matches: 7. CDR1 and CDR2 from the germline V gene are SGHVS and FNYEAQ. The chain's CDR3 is CASSSLSGNYNEQFF. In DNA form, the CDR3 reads TGTGCCAGCAGCTCACTAAGCGGGAATTACAATGAGCAGTTCTTC.

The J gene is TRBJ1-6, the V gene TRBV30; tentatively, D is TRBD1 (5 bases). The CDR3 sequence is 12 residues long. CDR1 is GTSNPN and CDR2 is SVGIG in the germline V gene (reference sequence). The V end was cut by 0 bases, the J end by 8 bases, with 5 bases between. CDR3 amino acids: CAWSVQDSPLHF. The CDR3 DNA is TGTGCCTGGAGTGTACAGGATTCACCCCTCCACTTT. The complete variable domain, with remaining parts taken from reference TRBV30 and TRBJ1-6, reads SQTIHQWPATLVQPVGSPLSLECTVEGTSNPNLYWYRQAAGRGLQLLFYSVGIGQISSEVPQNLSASRPQDRQFILSSKKLLLSDSGFYLCAWSVQDSPLHFGNGTRLTVT.